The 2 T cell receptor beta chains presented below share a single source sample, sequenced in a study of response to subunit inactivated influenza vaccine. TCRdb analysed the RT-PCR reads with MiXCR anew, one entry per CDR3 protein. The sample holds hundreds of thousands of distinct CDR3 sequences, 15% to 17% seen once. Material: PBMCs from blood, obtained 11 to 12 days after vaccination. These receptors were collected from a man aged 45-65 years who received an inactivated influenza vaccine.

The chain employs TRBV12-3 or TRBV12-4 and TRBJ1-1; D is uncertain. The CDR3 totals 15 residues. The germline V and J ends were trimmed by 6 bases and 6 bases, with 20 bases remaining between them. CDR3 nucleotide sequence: TGTGCCAGCAGGGAGGATGGCTCGTCATACGCTGAAGCTTTCTTT. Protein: CASREDGSSYAEAFF.

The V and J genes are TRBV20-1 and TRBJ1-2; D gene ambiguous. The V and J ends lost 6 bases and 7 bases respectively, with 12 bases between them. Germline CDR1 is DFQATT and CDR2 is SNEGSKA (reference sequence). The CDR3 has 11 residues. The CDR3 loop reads CSAGRGGGYTF. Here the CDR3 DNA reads TGCAGTGCAGGCCGGGGAGGTGGCTACACCTTC.